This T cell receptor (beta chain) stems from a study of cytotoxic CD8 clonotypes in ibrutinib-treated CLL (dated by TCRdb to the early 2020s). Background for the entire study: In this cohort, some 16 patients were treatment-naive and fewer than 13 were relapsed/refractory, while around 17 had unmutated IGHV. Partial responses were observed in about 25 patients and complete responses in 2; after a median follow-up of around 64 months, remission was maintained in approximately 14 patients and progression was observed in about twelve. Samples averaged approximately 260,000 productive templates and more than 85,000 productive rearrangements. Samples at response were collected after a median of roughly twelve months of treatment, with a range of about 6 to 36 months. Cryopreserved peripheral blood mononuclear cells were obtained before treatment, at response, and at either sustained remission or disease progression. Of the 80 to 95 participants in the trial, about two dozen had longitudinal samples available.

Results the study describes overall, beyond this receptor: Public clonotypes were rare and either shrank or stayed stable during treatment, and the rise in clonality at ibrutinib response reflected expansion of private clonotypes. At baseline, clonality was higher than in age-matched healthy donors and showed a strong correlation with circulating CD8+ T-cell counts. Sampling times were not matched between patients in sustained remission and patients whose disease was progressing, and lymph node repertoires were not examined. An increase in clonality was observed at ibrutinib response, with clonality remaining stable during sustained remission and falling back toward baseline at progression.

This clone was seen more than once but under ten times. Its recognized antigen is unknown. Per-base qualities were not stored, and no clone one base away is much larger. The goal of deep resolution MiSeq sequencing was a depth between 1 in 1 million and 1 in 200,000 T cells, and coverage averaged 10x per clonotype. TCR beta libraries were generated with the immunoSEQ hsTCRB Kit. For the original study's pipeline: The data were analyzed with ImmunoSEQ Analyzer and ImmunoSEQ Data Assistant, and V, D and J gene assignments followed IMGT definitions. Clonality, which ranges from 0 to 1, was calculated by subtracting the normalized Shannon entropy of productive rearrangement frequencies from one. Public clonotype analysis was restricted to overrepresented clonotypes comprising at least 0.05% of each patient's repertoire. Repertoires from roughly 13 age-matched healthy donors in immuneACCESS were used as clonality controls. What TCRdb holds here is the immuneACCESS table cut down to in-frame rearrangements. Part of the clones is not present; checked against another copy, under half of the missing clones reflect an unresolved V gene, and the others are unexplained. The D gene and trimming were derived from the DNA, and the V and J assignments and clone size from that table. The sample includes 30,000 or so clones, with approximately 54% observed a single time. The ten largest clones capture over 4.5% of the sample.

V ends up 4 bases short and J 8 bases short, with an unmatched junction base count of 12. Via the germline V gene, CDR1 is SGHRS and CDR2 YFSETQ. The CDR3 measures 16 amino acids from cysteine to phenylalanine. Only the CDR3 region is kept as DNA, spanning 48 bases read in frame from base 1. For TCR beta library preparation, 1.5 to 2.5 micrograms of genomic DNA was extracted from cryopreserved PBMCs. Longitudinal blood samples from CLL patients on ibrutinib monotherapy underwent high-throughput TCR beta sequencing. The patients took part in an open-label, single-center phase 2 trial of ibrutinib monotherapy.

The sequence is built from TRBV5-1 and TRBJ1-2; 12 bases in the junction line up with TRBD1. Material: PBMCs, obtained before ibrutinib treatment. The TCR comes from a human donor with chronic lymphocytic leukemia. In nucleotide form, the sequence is TGCGCCAGCAGCGCTTCGGCGGGACAGGGGGCTGGAGGCTACACCTTC. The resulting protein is CASSASAGQGAGGYTF. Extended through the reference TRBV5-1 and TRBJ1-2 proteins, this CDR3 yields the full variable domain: KAGVTQTPRYLIKTRGQQVTLSCSPISGHRSVSWYQQTPGQGLQFLFEYFSETQRNKGNFPGRFSGRQFSNSRSEMNVSTLELGDSALYLCASSASAGQGAGGYTFGSGTRLTVV.